This TCR beta chain was observed in a study of Graves' ophthalmopathy and Graves' hyperthyroidism. Study-wide findings and caveats: Also, most clonotypes expanded in the thyroid above 0.001 frequency appeared in blood.

This CDR3 is 15 amino acids long. Germline V gene sequence: CDR1 SGHTA, CDR2 FQGTGA. Deletions cut 1 base from V and 1 base from J, with 10 bases between. Orbital computed tomography and thyroid ultrasound, along with TRAb, serum thyroxine and clinical symptoms, underpinned diagnosis. From RNA, the CDR3 regions of TCR beta chains were amplified and sequenced. Second-round multiplex PCR came after a first-round RT-PCR that employed HTBI primers. TCRdb processed the multiplex PCR reads anew with MiXCR; each CDR3 protein has one entry. The data contain fewer than 600,000 distinct CDR3 sequences, approximately 15% of them seen just once; the ten biggest clones take up approximately 9.8%. With respect to this clonotype: Its antigen is unidentified.

Sequencing was carried out using blood. The genes are TRBV7-3 and TRBJ2-5; maybe TRBD2 (6 bases). The receptor comes from a woman in her twenties or thirties with Graves' ophthalmopathy. The chain's CDR3 is CASSLKVGGQETQYF. The CDR3 bases are TGTGCCAGCAGCTTAAAGGTCGGGGGCCAAGAGACCCAGTACTTC.